A selection of T cell receptor beta chains follows, all from one sample in a study of blood T cell repertoires in COVID-19. Profiling relied on immunoSEQ multiplex PCR, and the TCRdb table lists in-frame clones only, not all of them. The profile shows about 170,000 clones, around 80% of them singletons. The specimen sequenced was PBMCs or T cells enriched from blood (not recorded which). The receptor source for this set is a woman in her sixties or seventies in a cohort exposed to, infected with or recovered from COVID-19 (not recorded which). Each CDR3 is given with its conserved first and last residue. Fields, in order: CDR3 length, clone size, J gene, D gene, V gene, CDR3 protein, CDR3 DNA. A D gene is named only where the DNA matches it firmly. Size is stated for part of the rows, as once, few or many counts, or as a class when the clone is expanded.

len: 14
abundance: NA
j_gene: TRBJ1-2
d_gene: NA
v_gene: TRBV18
CDR3aa: CASSPPSGSYGYTF
CDR3nt: TGTGCCAGCTCACCACCCTCGGGGAGCTATGGCTACACCTTC

len: 15
abundance: few
j_gene: TRBJ1-4
d_gene: TRBD1
v_gene: TRBV16
CDR3aa: CASSHPGQENEKLFF
CDR3nt: TGTGCCAGCAGCCATCCGGGACAGGAGAATGAAAAACTGTTTTTT

len: 15
abundance: NA
j_gene: TRBJ2-7
d_gene: TRBD2
v_gene: TRBV9
CDR3aa: CASTPRASGAYEQYF
CDR3nt: TGTGCCAGCACCCCGCGGGCTAGCGGTGCCTACGAGCAGTACTTC

len: 14
abundance: NA
j_gene: TRBJ2-7
d_gene: NA
v_gene: TRBV28
CDR3aa: CATGAASPSYEQYF
CDR3nt: TGTGCCACCGGAGCCGCATCGCCCTCCTACGAGCAGTACTTC

len: 13
abundance: few
j_gene: TRBJ1-5
d_gene: NA
v_gene: TRBV5-6
CDR3aa: CASSHSSNQPQHF
CDR3nt: TGTGCCAGCAGTCATAGTAGCAATCAGCCCCAGCATTTT

len: 17
abundance: NA
j_gene: TRBJ2-1
d_gene: TRBD2
v_gene: TRBV5-1
CDR3aa: CASSPTLAGGSYNEQFF
CDR3nt: TGCGCCAGCAGCCCAACACTAGCGGGAGGCTCCTACAATGAGCAGTTCTTC

len: 13
abundance: NA
j_gene: TRBJ2-1
d_gene: TRBD1
v_gene: TRBV7-6
CDR3aa: CASSLEDRHEQFF
CDR3nt: TGTGCCAGCAGCTTAGAGGACAGGCATGAGCAGTTCTTC

len: 16
abundance: NA
j_gene: TRBJ2-3
d_gene: NA
v_gene: TRBV4-3
CDR3aa: CASSQVVASGTDTQYF
CDR3nt: TGCGCCAGCAGCCAAGTAGTTGCGAGCGGCACAGATACGCAGTATTTT

len: 11
abundance: NA
j_gene: TRBJ2-7
d_gene: NA
v_gene: TRBV28
CDR3aa: CASSVLDEQYF
CDR3nt: TGTGCCAGCAGTGTTCTAGACGAGCAGTACTTC

len: 11
abundance: NA
j_gene: TRBJ2-5
d_gene: NA
v_gene: TRBV20-1
CDR3aa: CSAPTEETQYF
CDR3nt: TGCAGTGCCCCTACAGAGGAGACCCAGTACTTC

len: 13
abundance: few
j_gene: TRBJ1-6
d_gene: NA
v_gene: TRBV27
CDR3aa: CASSRVDNSPLHF
CDR3nt: TGTGCCAGCAGCCGGGTCGATAATTCACCCCTCCACTTT

len: 14
abundance: NA
j_gene: TRBJ1-4
d_gene: NA
v_gene: TRBV14
CDR3aa: CASSLDSTNEKLFF
CDR3nt: TGTGCCAGCAGTTTGGACTCAACTAATGAAAAACTGTTTTTT

len: 15
abundance: NA
j_gene: TRBJ1-6
d_gene: NA
v_gene: TRBV6-5
CDR3aa: CASSSSGMGDSPLHF
CDR3nt: TGTGCCAGCAGTTCCTCCGGGATGGGCGATTCACCCCTCCACTTT

len: 15
abundance: NA
j_gene: TRBJ2-7
d_gene: NA
v_gene: TRBV2
CDR3aa: CASSDDLAPFYEQYF
CDR3nt: TGTGCCAGCAGTGACGATCTAGCTCCTTTCTACGAGCAGTACTTC

len: 14
abundance: NA
j_gene: TRBJ2-7
d_gene: TRBD1
v_gene: TRBV19
CDR3aa: CASSNRDRGNEQYF
CDR3nt: TGTGCCAGTAGCAACCGGGACAGGGGAAACGAGCAGTACTTC

len: 16
abundance: NA
j_gene: TRBJ1-4
d_gene: NA
v_gene: TRBV5-1
CDR3aa: CASSSKAQGPNEKLFF
CDR3nt: TGCGCCAGCAGCTCTAAAGCACAGGGCCCTAATGAAAAACTGTTTTTT

len: 14
abundance: NA
j_gene: TRBJ1-4
d_gene: NA
v_gene: TRBV2
CDR3aa: CASSELARIRGLFF
CDR3nt: TGTGCCAGCAGTGAATTAGCTAGGATCCGGGGACTGTTTTTT

len: 12
abundance: NA
j_gene: TRBJ1-1
d_gene: NA
v_gene: TRBV29-1
CDR3aa: CSVGGQLNEAFF
CDR3nt: TGCAGCGTTGGTGGACAACTAAATGAAGCTTTCTTT

len: 15
abundance: few
j_gene: TRBJ2-1
d_gene: TRBD1
v_gene: TRBV28
CDR3aa: CASNSLTGSYNEQFF
CDR3nt: TGTGCCAGCAACTCTCTGACAGGGTCCTACAATGAGCAGTTCTTC

len: 13
abundance: NA
j_gene: TRBJ1-2
d_gene: NA
v_gene: TRBV2
CDR3aa: CASSGSRVLSHTF
CDR3nt: TGTGCCAGCAGTGGCAGCAGGGTACTCTCCCACACCTTC

len: 15
abundance: NA
j_gene: TRBJ2-7
d_gene: NA
v_gene: TRBV19
CDR3aa: CASSIGGAPTYEQYF
CDR3nt: TGTGCCAGTAGTATAGGGGGAGCCCCCACCTACGAGCAGTACTTC

len: 16
abundance: NA
j_gene: TRBJ2-7
d_gene: TRBD2
v_gene: TRBV7-2
CDR3aa: CASSFGGASGSYEQYF
CDR3nt: TGTGCCAGCAGCTTCGGGGGGGCTAGCGGCTCCTACGAGCAGTACTTC

len: 11
abundance: once
j_gene: TRBJ1-1
d_gene: NA
v_gene: TRBV2
CDR3aa: CARQSNTEAFF
CDR3nt: TGTGCCAGACAGTCGAACACTGAAGCTTTCTTT

len: 15
abundance: NA
j_gene: TRBJ2-3
d_gene: NA
v_gene: TRBV9
CDR3aa: CASSAYEAATDTQYF
CDR3nt: TGTGCCAGCAGCGCCTACGAAGCGGCCACAGATACGCAGTATTTT

len: 15
abundance: once
j_gene: TRBJ2-1
d_gene: TRBD2
v_gene: TRBV7-9
CDR3aa: CASSGEGRFYNEQFF
CDR3nt: TGTGCCAGCAGTGGGGAGGGCCGGTTTTACAATGAGCAGTTCTTC

len: 13
abundance: few
j_gene: TRBJ2-1
d_gene: NA
v_gene: TRBV5-1
CDR3aa: CASSLGGDNEQFF
CDR3nt: TGCGCCAGCAGCTTGGGCGGGGACAATGAGCAGTTCTTC

len: 14
abundance: NA
j_gene: TRBJ1-1
d_gene: NA
v_gene: TRBV10-3
CDR3aa: CAIRQNPGNTEAFF
CDR3nt: TGTGCCATCAGGCAGAATCCGGGAAACACTGAAGCTTTCTTT

len: 13
abundance: NA
j_gene: TRBJ2-1
d_gene: TRBD1
v_gene: TRBV6-5
CDR3aa: CASRLQGADEQFF
CDR3nt: TGTGCCAGCAGGCTTCAGGGGGCAGATGAGCAGTTCTTC

len: 13
abundance: NA
j_gene: TRBJ1-6
d_gene: NA
v_gene: TRBV5-6
CDR3aa: CASSLDSSSPLHF
CDR3nt: TGTGCCAGCAGCTTGGATAGTTCCTCACCCCTCCACTTT

len: 13
abundance: few
j_gene: TRBJ2-7
d_gene: NA
v_gene: TRBV19
CDR3aa: CASSTDISYEQYF
CDR3nt: TGTGCCAGTAGTACAGACATTTCCTACGAGCAGTACTTC

len: 13
abundance: few
j_gene: TRBJ2-7
d_gene: TRBD1
v_gene: TRBV2
CDR3aa: CASSSGGTNEQYF
CDR3nt: TGTGCCAGCAGCTCAGGGGGCACGAACGAGCAGTACTTC

len: 15
abundance: NA
j_gene: TRBJ2-7
d_gene: NA
v_gene: TRBV5-1
CDR3aa: CASSLLAGSGSEQYF
CDR3nt: TGCGCCAGCAGCTTGTTGGCGGGCTCAGGCAGCGAGCAGTACTTC

len: 16
abundance: NA
j_gene: TRBJ1-3
d_gene: NA
v_gene: TRBV7-2
CDR3aa: CASSLGLGGSGNTIYF
CDR3nt: TGTGCCAGCAGCTTAGGGCTGGGGGGCTCTGGAAACACCATATATTTT

len: 17
abundance: NA
j_gene: TRBJ2-7
d_gene: NA
v_gene: TRBV2
CDR3aa: CASSQGTTSRVTYEQYF
CDR3nt: TGTGCCAGCAGTCAGGGTACTACTAGCCGCGTAACCTACGAGCAGTACTTC

len: 15
abundance: NA
j_gene: TRBJ1-5
d_gene: TRBD1
v_gene: TRBV7-9
CDR3aa: CASSLAGDRVQPQHF
CDR3nt: TGTGCCAGCAGCTTAGCGGGTGACAGGGTGCAGCCCCAGCATTTT

len: 11
abundance: NA
j_gene: TRBJ1-6
d_gene: NA
v_gene: TRBV6-2/TRBV6-3
CDR3aa: CASSYTLRSDF
CDR3nt: TGTGCCAGCAGTTATACTTTGAGGAGCGACTTT

len: 13
abundance: few
j_gene: TRBJ1-5
d_gene: NA
v_gene: TRBV7-2
CDR3aa: CASSSVGWQPQHF
CDR3nt: TGTGCCAGCAGCTCAGTCGGGTGGCAGCCCCAGCATTTT

len: 14
abundance: few
j_gene: TRBJ1-5
d_gene: NA
v_gene: TRBV7-2
CDR3aa: CASSLLLAGQPQHF
CDR3nt: TGTGCCAGCAGCTTACTTCTAGCCGGACAGCCCCAGCATTTT

len: 15
abundance: NA
j_gene: TRBJ2-1
d_gene: TRBD2
v_gene: TRBV6-5
CDR3aa: CASSGALAGYNEQFF
CDR3nt: TGTGCCAGTAGCGGGGCACTAGCGGGGTACAATGAGCAGTTCTTC

len: 15
abundance: NA
j_gene: TRBJ2-1
d_gene: TRBD2
v_gene: TRBV28
CDR3aa: CASSSAGGPLNEQFF
CDR3nt: TGTGCCAGCAGTTCAGCGGGAGGGCCCCTGAATGAGCAGTTCTTC

len: 16
abundance: once
j_gene: TRBJ2-6
d_gene: NA
v_gene: TRBV6-1
CDR3aa: CASRETGTSGANVLTF
CDR3nt: TGTGCCAGCAGAGAAACAGGGACCTCTGGGGCCAACGTCCTGACTTTC

len: 14
abundance: NA
j_gene: TRBJ1-5
d_gene: NA
v_gene: TRBV7-8
CDR3aa: CASSLSGGNQPQHF
CDR3nt: TGTGCCAGCAGCTTATCCGGTGGCAATCAGCCCCAGCATTTT

len: 13
abundance: NA
j_gene: TRBJ2-7
d_gene: NA
v_gene: TRBV5-8
CDR3aa: CASSRQVRYEQYF
CDR3nt: TGTGCCAGCAGCAGACAGGTCAGGTACGAGCAGTACTTC

len: 13
abundance: NA
j_gene: TRBJ1-5
d_gene: NA
v_gene: TRBV5-1
CDR3aa: CASSPGWNQPQHF
CDR3nt: TGCGCCAGCAGTCCGGGGTGGAATCAGCCCCAGCATTTT

len: 15
abundance: NA
j_gene: TRBJ2-7
d_gene: NA
v_gene: TRBV28
CDR3aa: CASSLNRGGFYEQYF
CDR3nt: TGTGCCAGCAGTTTAAATAGGGGCGGCTTCTACGAGCAGTACTTC

len: 13
abundance: NA
j_gene: TRBJ1-3
d_gene: TRBD1
v_gene: TRBV6-4
CDR3aa: CASTYRGGNTIYF
CDR3nt: TGTGCCAGCACCTACAGGGGAGGAAACACCATATATTTT

len: 13
abundance: NA
j_gene: TRBJ1-4
d_gene: NA
v_gene: TRBV30
CDR3aa: CAWSVNREEKLFF
CDR3nt: TGTGCCTGGAGTGTAAACAGGGAAGAAAAACTGTTTTTT

len: 15
abundance: few
j_gene: TRBJ2-2
d_gene: NA
v_gene: TRBV7-2
CDR3aa: CASRLAGYGAGELFF
CDR3nt: TGTGCCAGCAGATTAGCTGGTTACGGTGCCGGGGAGCTGTTTTTT

len: 13
abundance: NA
j_gene: TRBJ2-3
d_gene: NA
v_gene: TRBV3-1/TRBV3-2
CDR3aa: CASSSPSSDTQYF
CDR3nt: TGTGCCAGCAGCAGCCCCTCGAGCGATACGCAGTATTTT

len: 13
abundance: NA
j_gene: TRBJ1-4
d_gene: NA
v_gene: TRBV5-1
CDR3aa: CASGENPNEKLFF
CDR3nt: TGCGCCAGCGGAGAAAATCCAAATGAAAAACTGTTTTTT

len: 12
abundance: NA
j_gene: TRBJ2-7
d_gene: TRBD1
v_gene: TRBV6-5
CDR3aa: CASRTGFYEQYF
CDR3nt: TGTGCCAGCAGGACAGGGTTCTACGAGCAGTACTTC

len: 14
abundance: NA
j_gene: TRBJ1-2
d_gene: TRBD1
v_gene: TRBV10-2
CDR3aa: CASTEQGVFYGYTF
CDR3nt: TGCGCCAGCACGGAACAGGGGGTCTTCTATGGCTACACCTTC

len: 11
abundance: NA
j_gene: TRBJ2-3
d_gene: NA
v_gene: TRBV19
CDR3aa: CASSSGDTQYF
CDR3nt: TGTGCCAGTAGTTCGGGAGATACGCAGTATTTT